This T cell receptor (beta chain) was captured in a study of blood T cell repertoires in COVID-19. The wider study: The United States, Italy and Spain were the sources of the acute and convalescent COVID-19 samples. The analysed material was cDNA or gDNA that came from T cells, B-cell-depleted T cells, or PBMCs.

Participant ages covered about 18 to 89 years across around 25 US areas. The germline V gene has CDR1 MGHRA and CDR2 YSYEKL. The CDR3 contains 12 residues. Source study methods: Amplified reference gene primers provided the basis for estimating nucleated cell counts. Assay: immunoSEQ multiplex PCR; the TCRdb copy retains only in-frame clones and omits some. V, J and clone size are taken as reported in that table, and D and trimming were inferred from the DNA itself. The profile shows around 300,000 clones, just under 90% of them singletons. Concerning this clone itself: One end of the junction varies from germline; a read error may be responsible.

Source material: PBMCs or T cells enriched from blood (not recorded which). The chain joins TRBV4-1 to TRBJ2-7; D call uncertain. This clonotype was sampled from a woman aged 55-70 years who had recovered from COVID-19. The CDR3 DNA reads TGCGCCAGCAGCCAAGATTTCGACACCAAGGTTTTC. Translated: CASSQDFDTKVF.